The present T cell receptor beta chain was sequenced within a study of cytomegalovirus exposure and HLA in healthy donors. Overall study results and limits: Being indistinguishable, some V segments were excluded, TRBV6-2 and TRBV6-3 among them. The listing of 150 to 200 TCR beta chains classed them as cytomegalovirus-associated. When analyzed later, a missense DCLRE1C variant was found to be linked to TCR beta V- and J-gene trimming.

The PCR used 60 Vbeta and 13 Jbeta primers. Data came from immunoSEQ multiplex PCR; TCRdb stores just in-frame clones and leaves some out. The data hold roughly 180,000 clones, with roughly 84% observed a single time. In its sample, this clone was seen once. Its antigen is not known. Germline values: CDR1 MNHNS, CDR2 SASEGT. The CDR3 extends over 15 amino acids. This receptor was taken from a boy aged 5-17 years in good health and CMV-seronegative. J is TRBJ2-5 and V is TRBV6-1; tentative D call: TRBD1 (5 bases). The J call is uncertain, as TRBJ2-7 better fits the DNA end. Input material: PBMCs. The chain's CDR3 is CASTQHTGSSYEQYF. The CDR3 DNA is TGTGCCAGCACTCAGCATACAGGAAGCTCCTACGAGCAGTACTTC.